According to its frequency, the clone carrying this TCR beta chain is medium-sized (0.01 to 0.1%). The target antigen is unknown. This entry comes from a study of T cell clusters in autoimmune cytopenias. Study-wide context: TRB sequencing had a median around 50,000 reads and approximately 2,400 distinct clonotypes per sample. Study results and limitations: TRB repertoire shifts in secondary cytopenia and chronic lymphocytic leukemia mostly reflected lymphoma, not autoimmunity. Primary autoimmune cytopenia patients appeared to lack physiological T cell clusters present in healthy donors.

Multiplex touch-down PCR amplified TRB using TRB-A and TRB-B pools in one tube. TCRdb processed the multiplex PCR reads again and assigns one entry to each CDR3 protein, with no DNA. Reported are 9,500 to 15,000 distinct CDR3 sequences; the ten largest clones contain roughly 3%. TRB amplification used 250 ng of peripheral blood genomic DNA. Germline CDR1 reads LNHDA; CDR2 reads SQIVND (reference sequence). The CDR3 contains 13 residues. The rearrangement joins TRBV19 to TRBJ2-3; as DNA is missing, the TRBD2 call by TCRdb cannot be tested. This clonotype was sampled from a human donor with an autoimmune cytopenia or autoimmune hepatitis (not recorded which). The material sequenced was peripheral blood. CDR3 region: CASQEAKGRTQYF. The variable domain in full, with the rest retrieved from reference TRBV19 and TRBJ2-3, is DGGITQSPKYLFRKEGQNVTLSCEQNLNHDAMYWYRQDPGQGLRLIYYSQIVNDFQKGDIAEGYSVSREKKESFPLTVTSAQKNPTAFYLCASQEAKGRTQYFGPGTRLTVL.